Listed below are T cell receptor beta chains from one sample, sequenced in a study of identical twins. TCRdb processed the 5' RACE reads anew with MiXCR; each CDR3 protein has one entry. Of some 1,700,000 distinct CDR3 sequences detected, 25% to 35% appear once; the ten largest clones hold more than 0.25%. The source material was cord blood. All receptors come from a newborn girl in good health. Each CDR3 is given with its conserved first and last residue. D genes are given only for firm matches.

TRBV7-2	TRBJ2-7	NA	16	CASSPPGTLTSYEQYF
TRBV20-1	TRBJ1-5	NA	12	CSASKSNQPQHF
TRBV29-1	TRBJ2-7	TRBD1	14	CSVTLLDRTYEQYF
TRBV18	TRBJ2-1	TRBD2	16	CASSPPGLGSYNEQFF
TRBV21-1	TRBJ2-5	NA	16	CASSKPWAEPCNEQYF
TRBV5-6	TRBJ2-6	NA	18	CASSFPLGSWSGANVLTF
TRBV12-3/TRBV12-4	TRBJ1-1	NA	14	CASSFLQPNTEAFF
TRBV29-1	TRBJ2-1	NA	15	CSVESRAASYNEQFF
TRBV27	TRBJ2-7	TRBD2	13	CASTSGLAHEQYF
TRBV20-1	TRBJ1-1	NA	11	CSAEAATEAFF
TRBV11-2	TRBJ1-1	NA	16	CASSPEPITLNTEAFF
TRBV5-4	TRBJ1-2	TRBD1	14	CASSSDRLDYGYTF
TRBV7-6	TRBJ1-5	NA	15	CASSPLNLGNQPQHF
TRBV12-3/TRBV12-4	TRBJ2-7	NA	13	CASSLRQGQHRYF
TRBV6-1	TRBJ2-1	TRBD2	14	CASSASGRRNEQFF
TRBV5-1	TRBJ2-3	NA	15	CASSPYDGGTDTQYF
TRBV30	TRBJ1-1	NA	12	CAWRKQNTEAFF
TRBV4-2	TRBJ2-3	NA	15	CASSQVFGETDTQYF
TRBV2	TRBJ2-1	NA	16	CASSEALRGPYNEQFF
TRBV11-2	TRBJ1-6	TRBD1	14	CASSLKTGDSPLHF
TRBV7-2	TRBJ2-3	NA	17	CASSFRVLVLYTDTQYF
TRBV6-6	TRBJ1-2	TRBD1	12	CASSFDRVGYTF
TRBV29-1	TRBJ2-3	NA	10	CSVEDLTQYF
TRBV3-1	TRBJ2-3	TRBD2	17	CASSQVTSGVRTDTQYF
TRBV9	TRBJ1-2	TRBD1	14	CASSGPTGGNGYTF
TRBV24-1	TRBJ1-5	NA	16	CATSDSQGEGNQPQHF
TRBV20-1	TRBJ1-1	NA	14	CSARVGGWNTEAFF
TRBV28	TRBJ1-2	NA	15	CASSFGRGPSYGYTF
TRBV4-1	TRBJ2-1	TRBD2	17	CASSQALGTSGTNEQFF
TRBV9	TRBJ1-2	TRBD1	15	CASSGGDRDNYGYTF
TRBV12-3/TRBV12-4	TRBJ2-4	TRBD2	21	CASSSNKRGLAGALAKNIQYF
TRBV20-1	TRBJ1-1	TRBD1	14	CSANRRGRNTEAFF
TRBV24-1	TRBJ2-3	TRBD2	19	CATSDSRLAGGPFADTQYF
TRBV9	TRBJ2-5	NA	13	CASSVGRSEAQYF
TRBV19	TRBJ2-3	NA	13	CASSKVSTDTQYF
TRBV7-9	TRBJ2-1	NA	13	CASSLDQRWEQFF
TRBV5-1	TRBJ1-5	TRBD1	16	CARGPGQGYSNQPQHF
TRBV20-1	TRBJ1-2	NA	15	CSARGGEGTSYGYTF
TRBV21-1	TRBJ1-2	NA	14	CASSKAGGLYGYTF
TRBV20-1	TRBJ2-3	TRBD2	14	CSASKTSSTDTQYF